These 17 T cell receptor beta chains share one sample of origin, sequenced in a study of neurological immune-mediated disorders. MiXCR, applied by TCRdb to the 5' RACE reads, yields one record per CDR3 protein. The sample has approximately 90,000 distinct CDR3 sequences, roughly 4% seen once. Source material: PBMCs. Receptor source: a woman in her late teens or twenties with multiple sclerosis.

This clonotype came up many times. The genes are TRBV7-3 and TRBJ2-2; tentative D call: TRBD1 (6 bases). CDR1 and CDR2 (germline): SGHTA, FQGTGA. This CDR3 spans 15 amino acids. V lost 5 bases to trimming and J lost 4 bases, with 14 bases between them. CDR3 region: CASSPTGLRTGELFF. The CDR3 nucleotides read TGTGCCAGCAGCCCAACAGGGTTGCGCACCGGGGAGCTGTTTTTT.

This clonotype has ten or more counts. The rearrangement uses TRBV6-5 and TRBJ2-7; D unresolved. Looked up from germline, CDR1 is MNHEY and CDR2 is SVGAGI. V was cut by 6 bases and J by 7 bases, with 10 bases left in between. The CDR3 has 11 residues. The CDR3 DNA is TGTGCCAGCAGGAACTCTGGGGAGCAGTACTTC. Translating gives CASRNSGEQYF.

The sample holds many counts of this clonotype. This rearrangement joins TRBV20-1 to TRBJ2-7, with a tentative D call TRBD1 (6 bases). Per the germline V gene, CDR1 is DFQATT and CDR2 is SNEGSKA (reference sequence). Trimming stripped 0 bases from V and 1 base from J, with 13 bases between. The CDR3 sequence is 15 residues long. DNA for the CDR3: TGCAGTGCTAGAGACTTCTACAGGGAATCCTACGAGCAGTACTTC. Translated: CSARDFYRESYEQYF.

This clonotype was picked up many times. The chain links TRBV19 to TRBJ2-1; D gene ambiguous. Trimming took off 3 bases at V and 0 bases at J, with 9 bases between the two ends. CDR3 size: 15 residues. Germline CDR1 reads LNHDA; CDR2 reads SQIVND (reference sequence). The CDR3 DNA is TGTGCCAGTAGTATGGCGGCTTTCTCCTACAATGAGCAGTTCTTC. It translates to CASSMAAFSYNEQFF.

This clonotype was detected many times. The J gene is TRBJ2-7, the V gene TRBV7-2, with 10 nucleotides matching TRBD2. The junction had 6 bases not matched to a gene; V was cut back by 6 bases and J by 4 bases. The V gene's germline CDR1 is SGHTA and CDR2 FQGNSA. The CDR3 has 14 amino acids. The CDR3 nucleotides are TGTGCCAGCAGTTCGACTAGCGGGTTTTACGAGCAGTACTTC. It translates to CASSSTSGFYEQYF.

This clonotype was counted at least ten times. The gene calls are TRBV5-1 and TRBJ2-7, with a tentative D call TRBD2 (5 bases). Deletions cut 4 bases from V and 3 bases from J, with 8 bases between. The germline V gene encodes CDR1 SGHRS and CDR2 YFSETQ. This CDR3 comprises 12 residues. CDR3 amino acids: CASSRDIYEQYF. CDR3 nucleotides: TGCGCCAGCAGCCGGGATATCTACGAGCAGTACTTC. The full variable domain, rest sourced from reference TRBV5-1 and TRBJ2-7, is KAGVTQTPRYLIKTRGQQVTLSCSPISGHRSVSWYQQTPGQGLQFLFEYFSETQRNKGNFPGRFSGRQFSNSRSEMNVSTLELGDSALYLCASSRDIYEQYFGPGTRLTVT.

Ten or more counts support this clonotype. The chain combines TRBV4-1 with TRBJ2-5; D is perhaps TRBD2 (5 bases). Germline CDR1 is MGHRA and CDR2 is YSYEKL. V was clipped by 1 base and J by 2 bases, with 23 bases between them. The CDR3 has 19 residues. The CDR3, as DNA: TGCGCCAGCAGCCAAGCCTTTATAGCGCAGCCCTCGCCTCAAGAGACCCAGTACTTC. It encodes CASSQAFIAQPSPQETQYF.

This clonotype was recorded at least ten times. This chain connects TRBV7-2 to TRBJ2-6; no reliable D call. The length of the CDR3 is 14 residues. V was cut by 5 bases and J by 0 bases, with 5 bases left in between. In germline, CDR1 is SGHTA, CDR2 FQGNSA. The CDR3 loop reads CASSPFSGANVLTF. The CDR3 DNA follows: TGTGCCAGCAGCCCCTTCTCTGGGGCCAACGTCCTGACTTTC.

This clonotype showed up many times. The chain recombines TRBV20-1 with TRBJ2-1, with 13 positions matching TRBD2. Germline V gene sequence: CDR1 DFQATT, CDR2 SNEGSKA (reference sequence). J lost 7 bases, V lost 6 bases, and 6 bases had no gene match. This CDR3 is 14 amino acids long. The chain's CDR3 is CSAILAGGRNEQFF. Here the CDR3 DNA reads TGCAGTGCAATACTAGCGGGGGGGCGTAATGAGCAGTTCTTC.

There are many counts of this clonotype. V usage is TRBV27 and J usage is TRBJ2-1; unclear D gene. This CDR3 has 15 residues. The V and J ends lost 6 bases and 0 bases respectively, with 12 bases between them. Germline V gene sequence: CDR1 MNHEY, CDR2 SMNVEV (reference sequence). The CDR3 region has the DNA TGTGCCAGCAGCCCCGAAGAGAGCTCCTACAATGAGCAGTTCTTC. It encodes CASSPEESSYNEQFF.

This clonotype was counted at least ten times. Here the CDR3 DNA reads TGTGCCATCAGCGACCGGGCGACAGGGGGGAATTCTGGAAACACCATATATTTT. This translates into CAISDRATGGNSGNTIYF. The rearrangement links TRBV10-3 to TRBJ1-3; 9 bases map to TRBD1. V lost 6 bases, J lost 1 base, and 13 bases stayed unmatched. CDR1 is ENHRY, CDR2 SYGVKD, per germline. The CDR3 is 18 amino acids.

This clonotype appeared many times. CDR3: CASSGGSGTSGSLAWEQYF. CDR3 DNA: TGCGCCAGCAGCGGTGGATCCGGGACTAGCGGGAGTCTGGCTTGGGAGCAGTACTTC. V is TRBV5-1 and J is TRBJ2-7; the match to TRBD2 covers 14 bases. The CDR3 loop spans 19 amino acids. Trimming took 4 bases from V and 7 from J; bases not matched to a gene: 19. Germline V gene sequence: CDR1 SGHRS, CDR2 YFSETQ. Variable domain in full (rest from reference TRBV5-1 and TRBJ2-7): KAGVTQTPRYLIKTRGQQVTLSCSPISGHRSVSWYQQTPGQGLQFLFEYFSETQRNKGNFPGRFSGRQFSNSRSEMNVSTLELGDSALYLCASSGGSGTSGSLAWEQYFGPGTRLTVT.

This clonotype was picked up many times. CDR3 sequence: CASSQDSVTGGVFGKNIQYF. The CDR3 bases are TGCGCCAGCAGCCAAGATTCGGTCACAGGGGGGGTTTTTGGCAAAAACATTCAGTACTTC. V and J are TRBV4-1 and TRBJ2-4; weak D call: TRBD1 (8 bases). V was pared by 0 bases and J by 3 bases, with 24 bases between. This CDR3 region has 20 residues. Germline V gene data show CDR1 as MGHRA and CDR2 as YSYEKL.

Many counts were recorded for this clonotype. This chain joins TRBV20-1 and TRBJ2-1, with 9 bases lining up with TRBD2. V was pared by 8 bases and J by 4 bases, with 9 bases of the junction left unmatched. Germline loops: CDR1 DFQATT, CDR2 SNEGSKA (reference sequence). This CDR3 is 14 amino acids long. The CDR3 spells CSSLGTSQYNEQFF. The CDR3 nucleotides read TGCAGTTCCCTGGGGACTAGCCAATACAATGAGCAGTTCTTC.

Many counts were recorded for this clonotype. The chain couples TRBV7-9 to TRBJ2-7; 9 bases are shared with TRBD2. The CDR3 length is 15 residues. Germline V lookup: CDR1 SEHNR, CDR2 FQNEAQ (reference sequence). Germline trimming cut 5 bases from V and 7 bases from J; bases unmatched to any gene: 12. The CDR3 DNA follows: TGTGCCAGCAGCACTTCCCTAGCGGGGCCCGGAGAGCAGTACTTC. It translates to CASSTSLAGPGEQYF.

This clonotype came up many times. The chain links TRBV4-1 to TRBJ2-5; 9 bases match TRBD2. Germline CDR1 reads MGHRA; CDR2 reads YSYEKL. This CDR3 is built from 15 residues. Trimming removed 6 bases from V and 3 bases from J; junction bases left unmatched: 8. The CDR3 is CASRPLIAGEETQYF. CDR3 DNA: TGCGCCAGCAGGCCTCTGATAGCGGGGGAAGAGACCCAGTACTTC.

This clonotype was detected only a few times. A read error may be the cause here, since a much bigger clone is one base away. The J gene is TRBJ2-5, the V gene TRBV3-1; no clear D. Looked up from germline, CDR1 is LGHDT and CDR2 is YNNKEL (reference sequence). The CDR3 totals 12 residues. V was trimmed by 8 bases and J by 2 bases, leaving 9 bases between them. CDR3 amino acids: CASGRSQETQYF. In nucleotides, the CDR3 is TGTGCCAGCGGCCGATCGCAAGAGACCCAGTACTTC.